This record concerns one TCR beta chain sequence. Its target is not known. The CDR3 sequence is 13 residues long. The germline gives CDR1 MNHEY, CDR2 SVGAGI. V dropped 0 bases and J dropped 7; count of bases not matched to a gene: 0. The sample originates from a study of post-analysis software for immune sequencing data. TCR beta cDNA libraries had unique molecular identifiers. Input of roughly 0.95 to 10 million T cells yielded roughly 530,000 cDNA molecules. From the PCR reads, TCRdb called clonotypes with MiXCR, one entry per CDR3 protein. The table includes roughly 540,000 distinct CDR3 sequences, around 31% detected once. Findings and limits, study-wide: Elevated frequency relative to controls characterized roughly 5 TRBV segments in patients, TRBV5-6, TRBV5-1 and TRBV20-1 among them. Controls had significantly higher normalized Chao1 diversity than multiple sclerosis patients.

The rearrangement joins TRBV6-5 to TRBJ2-5, with TRBD2 matching over 9 bases. Specimen: blood. This sequence was found in a girl younger than 18 with multiple sclerosis. The CDR3 loop reads CASSYSTSGTQYF. In nucleotides, the CDR3 is TGTGCCAGCAGTTACTCGACTAGCGGGACCCAGTACTTC.